This TCR beta chain was found in a study of cytomegalovirus exposure and HLA in healthy donors. Study summary: A prior study identified approximately 120 million unique TCR beta sequences from some 180 million T cells. Notes on the study in general: Roughly uniform depth of sequencing across donors was assumed in presence/absence analyses. Several of the most significant clusters appeared linked to common viral pathogens, based on a later analysis. The authors enumerated 150 to 200 TCR beta chains as linked to cytomegalovirus.

The study ran its PCR with 60 Vbeta and 13 Jbeta primers. Clones were read by immunoSEQ multiplex PCR, and TCRdb kept only the in-frame ones, dropping some. The table records roughly 110,000 clones, around 67% of them present only once. Per the germline V gene, CDR1 is KGHSH and CDR2 is LQKENI. V was cut by 1 base and J by 1 base, with 5 bases left in between. The CDR3 runs 14 residues. In its sample, this clone was seen a few times. No antigen is known for it. The sample taken for sequencing was PBMCs. The sequence derives from a woman in her 40s in good health and CMV-seropositive. This chain joins TRBV18 and TRBJ1-5; a possible D gene is TRBD1 (5 bases). CDR3 residues: CASSPQGSNQPQHF. DNA for the CDR3: TGTGCCAGCTCACCACAGGGGAGCAATCAGCCCCAGCATTTT.